This TCR beta chain appears in the sequencing data of a study of shared clonotypes between healthy human individuals. General study findings and limits: The small donor group covered limited genetic and exposure diversity. Sequencing of the sorted subsets was shown by rarefaction to be incomplete despite large depth.

The germline CDR1 and CDR2 sequences are PRHDT and FYEKMQ (reference sequence). This CDR3 has 13 residues. Trimming removed 5 bases at V and 5 bases at J, with 10 bases between. Clones were sequenced by immunoSEQ multiplex PCR, and TCRdb holds only the in-frame ones, with some missing. The data hold about 1,900,000 clones, with about 95% observed a single time. With respect to this clone: As yet, its antigen is unknown.

Terminally differentiated effector memory CD45RA+ cells were excluded by CCR7 positive selection of CD45RO-negative cells. This clonotype was sampled from a man aged 18 to 30 in good health. The genes are TRBV13 and TRBJ1-5; possibly TRBD1 for D (6 bases). The specimen sequenced was naive CD8+ T cells sorted from blood. CDR3 residues: CASSEGGDQPQHF. The CDR3 DNA reads TGTGCCAGCAGCGAGGGGGGCGATCAGCCCCAGCATTTT. The variable domain in full, completed from reference TRBV13 and TRBJ1-5, reads AAGVIQSPRHLIKEKRETATLKCYPIPRHDTVYWYQQGPGQDPQFLISFYEKMQSDKGSIPDRFSAQQFSDYHSELNMSSLELGDSALYFCASSEGGDQPQHFGDGTRLSIL.